The present T cell receptor beta chain was sequenced within a study of human T cells and chemical hapten exposure. In the study overall: The study sensitized with 2% DPC on a 2 cm by 2 cm patch of upper inner arm skin.

This clonotype showed up many times. The CDR3 length is 15 residues. The germline V gene encodes CDR1 KGHSH and CDR2 LQKENI. J gave up 6 bases and V 5 bases, and 9 bases lay outside the gene matches. Indicated time point: pre-sensitization, week 0. Indicated treatment: therapeutic diphenylcyclopropenone sensitization with weekly scalp DPC. Separate cDNA molecules received unique molecular identifiers, which the library attached to them. TCRdb fed the RACE reads into MiXCR, producing one record per CDR3 protein. Here the sample spans roughly 38,000 distinct CDR3 sequences, 6.5% to 8% being singletons. The clonotype was recovered from a woman between 45 and 60 years old with alopecia areata. Some clones in this sample may be carry-over from other donors' samples. Source: whole blood, taken in connection with sensitization to the hapten diphenylcyclopropenone (DPC). The chain joins TRBV18 to TRBJ1-5; 8 nucleotides align to TRBD1. This chain's CDR3 is CASSEMDRAGQPQHF. The CDR3 nucleotides are TGTGCCAGCTCAGAGATGGACAGGGCGGGTCAGCCCCAGCATTTT. Full variable domain (missing parts from reference TRBV18 and TRBJ1-5): NAGVMQNPRHLVRRRGQEARLRCSPMKGHSHVYWYRQLPEEGLKFMVYLQKENIIDESGMPKERFSAEFPKEGPSILRIQQVVRGDSAAYFCASSEMDRAGQPQHFGDGTRLSIL.